This T cell receptor beta chain was retrieved from a study of blood T cell repertoires in COVID-19. Per germline, CDR1 MNHEY and CDR2 SVGAGI. The CDR3 length is 14 residues. Trimming removed 6 bases at V and 2 bases at J, with 14 bases between. Only in-frame clones appear in the TCRdb table, and some are missing; sequencing was by immunoSEQ multiplex PCR. The table shows some 150,000 clones, with about 83% occurring only once. Sequenced material: peripheral blood. This sequence was found in a human donor in a cohort sampled during active COVID-19. The chain is built from TRBV6-5 and TRBJ2-7; tentative D call: TRBD2 (5 bases). The CDR3 spells CASSQALAPYEQYF. The DNA for the CDR3 is TGTGCCAGCAGCCAGGCCCTAGCCCCCTACGAGCAGTACTTC.